This T cell receptor beta chain was observed in a study of CD8+CD57+ T cells in acquired aplastic anemia. Genomic DNA provided the template from which TCR beta VDJ and CDR3 profiles were obtained. TCRdb itself ran the reads through MiXCR, one entry per CDR3 protein. The data hold about 150,000 distinct CDR3 sequences, with about 48% observed a single time. Individuals selected for sequencing had exhibited CD8+CD57+ cell expansion on flow cytometry. V was pared by 1 base and J by 0 bases, with 7 bases between. Germline values: CDR1 SEHNR, CDR2 FQNEAQ (reference sequence). This CDR3 comprises 14 residues.

The chain joins TRBV7-9 to TRBJ2-7; possibly TRBD1 for D (6 bases). The material sequenced was sorted CD4+, CD8+, or CD8+CD57+ T cells (not recorded which) from PBMCs. This clonotype originated in a human donor with aplastic anemia. This CDR3 is CASSLDRASYEQYF. CDR3 DNA sequence: TGTGCCAGCAGCTTAGACAGGGCCTCCTACGAGCAGTACTTC.